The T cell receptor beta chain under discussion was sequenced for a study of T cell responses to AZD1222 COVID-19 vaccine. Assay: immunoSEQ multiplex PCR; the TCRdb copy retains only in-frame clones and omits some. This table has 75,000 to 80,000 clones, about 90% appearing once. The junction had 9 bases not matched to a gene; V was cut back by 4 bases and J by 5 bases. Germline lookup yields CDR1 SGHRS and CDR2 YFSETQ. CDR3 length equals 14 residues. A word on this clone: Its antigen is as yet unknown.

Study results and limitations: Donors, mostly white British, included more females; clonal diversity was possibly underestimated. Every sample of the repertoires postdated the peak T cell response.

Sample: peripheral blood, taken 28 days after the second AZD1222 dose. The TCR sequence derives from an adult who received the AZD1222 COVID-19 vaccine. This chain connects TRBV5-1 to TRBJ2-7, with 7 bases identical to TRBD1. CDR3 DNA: TGCGCCAGCAGCCCAGAGACAGGGAACGACGAGCAGTACTTC. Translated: CASSPETGNDEQYF.